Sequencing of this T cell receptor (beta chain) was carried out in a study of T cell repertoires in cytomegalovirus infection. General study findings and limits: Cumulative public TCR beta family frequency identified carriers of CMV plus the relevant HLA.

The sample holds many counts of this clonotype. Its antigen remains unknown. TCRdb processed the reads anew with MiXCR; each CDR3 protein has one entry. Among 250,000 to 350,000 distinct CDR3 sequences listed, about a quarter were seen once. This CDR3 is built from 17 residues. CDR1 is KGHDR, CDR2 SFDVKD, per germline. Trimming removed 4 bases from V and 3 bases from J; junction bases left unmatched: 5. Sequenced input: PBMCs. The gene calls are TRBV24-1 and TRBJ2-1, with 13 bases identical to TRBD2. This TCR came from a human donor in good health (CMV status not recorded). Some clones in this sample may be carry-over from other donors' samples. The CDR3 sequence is CATSDLGTSGDYNEQFF. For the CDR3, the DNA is TGTGCCACCAGTGACCTTGGGACTAGCGGGGACTACAATGAGCAGTTCTTC.